The present TCR beta chain was sequenced within a study of blood T cell repertoires in COVID-19. The wider study: Researchers got acute and convalescent COVID-19 samples from the United States, Italy and Spain. Sources were T cells, B-cell-depleted T cells, or PBMCs; the material itself was cDNA or gDNA.

Germline CDR1 is MRHNA and CDR2 is SNTAGT. The CDR3 is 16 amino acids. The J segment lost 4 bases and the V segment lost 5 bases, leaving 4 bases of the junction unmatched. Clones were sequenced by immunoSEQ multiplex PCR, and TCRdb holds only the in-frame ones, with some missing. The table shows over 40,000 clones, with approximately 85% occurring only once. This sequence was found in a human donor in a cohort sampled during active COVID-19. This chain joins TRBV6-4 and TRBJ2-3; 15 bases fit TRBD2. The sample was peripheral blood. DNA for the CDR3: TGTGCCAGCAGTTCCGGACTAGCGGGAGGGCCAGATACGCAGTATTTT. It specifies CASSSGLAGGPDTQYF.